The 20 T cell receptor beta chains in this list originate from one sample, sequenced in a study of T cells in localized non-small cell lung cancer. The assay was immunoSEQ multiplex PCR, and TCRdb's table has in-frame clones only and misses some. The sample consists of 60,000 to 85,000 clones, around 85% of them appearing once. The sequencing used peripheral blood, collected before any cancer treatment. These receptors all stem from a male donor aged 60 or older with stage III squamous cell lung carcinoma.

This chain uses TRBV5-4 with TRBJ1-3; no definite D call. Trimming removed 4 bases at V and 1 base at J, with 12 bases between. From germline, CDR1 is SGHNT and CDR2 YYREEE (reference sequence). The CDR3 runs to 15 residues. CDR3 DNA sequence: TGTGCCAGCAGCCCCTCGTCTGTATCTGGAAACACCATATATTTT. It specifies CASSPSSVSGNTIYF.

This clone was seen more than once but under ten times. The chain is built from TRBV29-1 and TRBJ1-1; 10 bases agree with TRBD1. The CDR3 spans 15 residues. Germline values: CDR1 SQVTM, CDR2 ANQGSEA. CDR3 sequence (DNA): TGCAGTCCCTCCCGGGACAGGGGAATGAACACTGAAGCTTTCTTT. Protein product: CSPSRDRGMNTEAFF.

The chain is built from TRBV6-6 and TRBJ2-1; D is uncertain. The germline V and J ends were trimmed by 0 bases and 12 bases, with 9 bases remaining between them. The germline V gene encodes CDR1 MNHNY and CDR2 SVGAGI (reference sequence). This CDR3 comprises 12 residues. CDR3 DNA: TGTGCCAGCAGTTACTCGTCCCTAATGCAGTTCTTC. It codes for CASSYSSLMQFF.

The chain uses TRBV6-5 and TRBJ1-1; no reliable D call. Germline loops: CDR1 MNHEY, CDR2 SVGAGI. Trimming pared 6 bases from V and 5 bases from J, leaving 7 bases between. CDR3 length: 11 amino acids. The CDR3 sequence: CASRNPTEAFF. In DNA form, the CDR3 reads TGTGCCAGCAGGAACCCGACTGAAGCTTTCTTT.

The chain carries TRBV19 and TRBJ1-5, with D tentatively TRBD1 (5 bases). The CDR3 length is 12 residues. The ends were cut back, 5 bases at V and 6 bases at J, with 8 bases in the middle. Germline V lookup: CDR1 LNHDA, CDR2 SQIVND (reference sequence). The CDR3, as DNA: TGTGCCAGTAGTGACCAGGGTCAGCCCCAGCATTTT. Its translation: CASSDQGQPQHF.

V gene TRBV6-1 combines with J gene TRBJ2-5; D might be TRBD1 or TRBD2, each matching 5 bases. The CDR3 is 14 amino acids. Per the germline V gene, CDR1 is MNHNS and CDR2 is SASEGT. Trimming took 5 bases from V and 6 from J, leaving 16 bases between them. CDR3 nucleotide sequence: TGTGCCAGCAGTCCGAGGGCAGGGCCAAAGACCCAGTACTTC. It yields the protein CASSPRAGPKTQYF.

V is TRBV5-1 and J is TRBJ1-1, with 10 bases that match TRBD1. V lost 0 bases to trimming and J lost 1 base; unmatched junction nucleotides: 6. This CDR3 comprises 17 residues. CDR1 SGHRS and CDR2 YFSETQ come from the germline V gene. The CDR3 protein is CASSLVPGQGKNTEAFF. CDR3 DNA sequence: TGCGCCAGCAGCTTGGTCCCGGGACAGGGGAAGAACACTGAAGCTTTCTTT.

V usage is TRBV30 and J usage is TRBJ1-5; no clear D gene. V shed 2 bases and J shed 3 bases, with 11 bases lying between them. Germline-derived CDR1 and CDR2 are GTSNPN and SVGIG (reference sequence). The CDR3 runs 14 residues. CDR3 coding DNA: TGTGCCTGGAGTCCCGGGTTAACCAATCAGCCCCAGCATTTT. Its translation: CAWSPGLTNQPQHF.

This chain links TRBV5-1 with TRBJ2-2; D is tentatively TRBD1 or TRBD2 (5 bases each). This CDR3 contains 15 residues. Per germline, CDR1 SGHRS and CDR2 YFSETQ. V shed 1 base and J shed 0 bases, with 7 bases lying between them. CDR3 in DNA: TGCGCCAGCAGCTTGATGGGGGCGAACACCGGGGAGCTGTTTTTT. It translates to CASSLMGANTGELFF.

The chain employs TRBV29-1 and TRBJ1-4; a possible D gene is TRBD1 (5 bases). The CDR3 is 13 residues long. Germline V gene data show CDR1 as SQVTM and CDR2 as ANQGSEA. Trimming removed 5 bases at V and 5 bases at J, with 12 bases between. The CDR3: CSVSTASNEKLFF. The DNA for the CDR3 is TGCAGCGTTTCGACAGCGTCGAATGAAAAACTGTTTTTT.

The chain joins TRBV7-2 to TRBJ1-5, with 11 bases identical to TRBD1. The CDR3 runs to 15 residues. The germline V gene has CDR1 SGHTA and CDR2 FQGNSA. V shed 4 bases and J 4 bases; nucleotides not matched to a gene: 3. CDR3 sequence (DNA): TGTGCCAGCAGCTCAGGACAGGGGGCGAATCAGCCCCAGCATTTT. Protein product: CASSSGQGANQPQHF.

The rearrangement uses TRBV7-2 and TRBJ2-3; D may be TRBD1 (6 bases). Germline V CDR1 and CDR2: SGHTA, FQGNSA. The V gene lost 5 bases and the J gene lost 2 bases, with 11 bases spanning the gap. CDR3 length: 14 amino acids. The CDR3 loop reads CASSRGQSTDTQYF. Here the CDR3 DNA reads TGTGCCAGCAGCCGCGGACAGTCCACAGATACGCAGTATTTT.

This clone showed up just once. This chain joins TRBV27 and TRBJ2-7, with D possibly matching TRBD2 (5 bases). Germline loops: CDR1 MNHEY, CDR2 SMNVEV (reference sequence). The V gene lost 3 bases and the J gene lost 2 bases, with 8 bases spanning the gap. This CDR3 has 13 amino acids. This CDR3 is CASSFGITYEQYF. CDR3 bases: TGTGCCAGCAGTTTCGGGATCACCTACGAGCAGTACTTC.

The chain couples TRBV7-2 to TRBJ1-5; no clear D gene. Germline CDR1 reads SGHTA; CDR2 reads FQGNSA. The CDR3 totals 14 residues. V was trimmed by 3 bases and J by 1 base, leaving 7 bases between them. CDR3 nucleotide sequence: TGTGCCAGCAGCTTCTTCGGGAGCAATCAGCCCCAGCATTTT. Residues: CASSFFGSNQPQHF.

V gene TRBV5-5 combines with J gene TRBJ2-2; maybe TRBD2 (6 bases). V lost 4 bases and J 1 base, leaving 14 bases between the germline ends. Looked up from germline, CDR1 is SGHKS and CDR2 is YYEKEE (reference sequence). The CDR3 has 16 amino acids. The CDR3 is CASSANIGGNTGELFF. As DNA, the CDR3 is TGTGCCAGCAGCGCTAACATCGGGGGGAACACCGGGGAGCTGTTTTTT.

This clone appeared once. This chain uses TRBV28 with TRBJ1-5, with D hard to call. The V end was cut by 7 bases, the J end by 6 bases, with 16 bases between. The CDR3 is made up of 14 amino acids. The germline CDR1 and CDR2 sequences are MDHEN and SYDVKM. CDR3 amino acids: CASTAPEIGQPQHF. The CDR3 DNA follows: TGTGCCAGCACCGCCCCTGAAATTGGTCAGCCCCAGCATTTT.

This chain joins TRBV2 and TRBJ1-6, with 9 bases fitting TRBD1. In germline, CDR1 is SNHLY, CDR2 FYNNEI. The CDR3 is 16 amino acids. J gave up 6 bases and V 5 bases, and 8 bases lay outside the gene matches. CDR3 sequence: CASSPRLQGANSPLHF. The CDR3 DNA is TGTGCCAGCAGTCCCCGTTTACAGGGGGCTAATTCACCCCTCCACTTT. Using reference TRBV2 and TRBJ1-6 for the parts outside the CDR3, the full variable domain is EPEVTQTPSHQVTQMGQEVILRCVPISNHLYFYWYRQILGQKVEFLVSFYNNEISEKSEIFDDQFSVERPDGSNFTLKIRSTKLEDSAMYFCASSPRLQGANSPLHFGNGTRLTVT.

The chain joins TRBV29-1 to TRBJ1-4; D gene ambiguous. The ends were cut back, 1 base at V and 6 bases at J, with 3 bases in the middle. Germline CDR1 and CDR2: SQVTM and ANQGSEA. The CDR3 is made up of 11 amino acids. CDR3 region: CSVEGDEKLFF. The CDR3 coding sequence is TGCAGCGTTGAAGGGGATGAAAAACTGTTTTTT.

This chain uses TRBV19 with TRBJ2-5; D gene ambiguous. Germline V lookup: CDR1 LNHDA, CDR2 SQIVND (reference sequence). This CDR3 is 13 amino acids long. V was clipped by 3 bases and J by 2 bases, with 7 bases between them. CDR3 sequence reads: CASSIGQQETQYF. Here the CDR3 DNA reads TGTGCCAGTAGTATCGGGCAACAAGAGACCCAGTACTTC.

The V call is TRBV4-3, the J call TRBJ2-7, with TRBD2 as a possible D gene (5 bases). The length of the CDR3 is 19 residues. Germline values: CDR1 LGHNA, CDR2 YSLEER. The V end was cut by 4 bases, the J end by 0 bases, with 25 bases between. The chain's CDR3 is CASSPRHNNWGAHSYEQYF. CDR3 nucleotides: TGCGCCAGCAGCCCACGACACAATAACTGGGGAGCCCACTCCTACGAGCAGTACTTC.